The clone carrying this T cell receptor (beta chain) was found once. The germline gives CDR1 LNHDA, CDR2 SQIVND (reference sequence). V was pared by 3 bases and J by 5 bases, with 16 bases between. The CDR3 contains 15 residues. The data were produced by immunoSEQ multiplex PCR, yet TCRdb's version contains in-frame clones alone and is incomplete. The repertoire holds under 70,000 clones, with 80% to 85% as singletons. The sample originates from a study of OX40 agonist ivuxolimab in advanced cancers. This TCR was recovered from an adult with an advanced solid tumor such as melanoma, head and neck, liver or kidney cancer. The material sequenced was CD4+ or CD8+ T cells sorted from blood, taken in a trial of the OX40 agonist ivuxolimab. The chain has TRBV19 and TRBJ2-5; D is undetermined. The CDR3 region is CASSMRGLDKETQYF. The DNA of the CDR3 is TGTGCCAGTAGTATGCGTGGTCTAGACAAGGAGACCCAGTACTTC.